Below, 25 T cell receptor beta chains from the same sample are listed, as sequenced in a study of monozygotic twins with cystic fibrosis. TCRdb's table, derived via immunoSEQ multiplex PCR, lists solely in-frame clones and lacks some. The data contain 17,000 or so clones, about 96% of them singletons. Sequenced sample: blood. The receptor source for this set is a girl aged 2-9 years with cystic fibrosis.

This chain joins TRBV19 and TRBJ2-1; possibly TRBD2 for D (5 bases). CDR1 is LNHDA, CDR2 SQIVND, per germline (reference sequence). V lost 1 base and J 4 bases, leaving 14 bases between the germline ends. The CDR3 length is 16 residues. CDR3 amino acids: CASSIGYGERYNEQFF. CDR3 nucleotide sequence: TGTGCCAGTAGTATAGGGTATGGGGAGAGATACAATGAGCAGTTCTTC.

The V and J genes are TRBV15 and TRBJ1-5; the D is unclear. Germline values: CDR1 LNHNV, CDR2 YYDKDF (reference sequence). The CDR3 covers 17 residues. V lost 1 base, J lost 0 bases, and 13 bases lay in between. CDR3 DNA: TGTGCCACCAGCAGAGCTACTCGATTGAATAGCAATCAGCCCCAGCATTTT. Translated, it gives CATSRATRLNSNQPQHF.

The CDR3 reads CASSDRNTGELFF. In DNA, the CDR3 is TGCGCCAGCAGTGATCGAAACACCGGGGAGCTGTTTTTT. The chain carries TRBV10-1 and TRBJ2-2; D ambiguous. Germline values: CDR1 WNHNN, CDR2 SYGVQD (reference sequence). V lost 3 bases, J lost 2 bases, and 4 bases lay in between. CDR3 length equals 13 residues.

The rearrangement joins TRBV9 to TRBJ1-6; TRBD1 is a possible D gene (5 bases). Germline CDR1 and CDR2: SGDLS and YYNGEE. Trimming took 3 bases from V and 6 from J, leaving 13 bases between them. This CDR3 is built from 15 residues. The CDR3 coding sequence is TGTGCCAGCAGCGCCAATACAGGTGTTAATTCACCCCTCCACTTT. Translating it yields CASSANTGVNSPLHF.

The CDR3 spells CSAGRLTEAFF. CDR3 sequence (DNA): TGCAGTGCCGGCCGGCTCACTGAAGCTTTCTTT. The gene calls are TRBV20-1 and TRBJ1-1; D gene uncertain. This CDR3 spans 11 amino acids. CDR1 and CDR2 (germline): DFQATT, SNEGSKA (reference sequence). V was cut by 6 bases and J by 4 bases, with 9 bases left in between.

This rearrangement joins TRBV7-9 to TRBJ2-7; D might be TRBD1 (6 bases). The V and J ends lost 2 bases and 3 bases respectively, with 14 bases between them. The germline CDR1 and CDR2 sequences are SEHNR and FQNEAQ (reference sequence). The CDR3 loop spans 15 amino acids. As DNA, the CDR3 is TGTGCCAGCAGCTTACGGGGTCGGGACATCTACGAGCAGTACTTC. Translating gives CASSLRGRDIYEQYF.

The rearrangement joins TRBV30 to TRBJ2-7; D not resolved. Trimming took 7 bases from V and 3 from J, leaving 13 bases between them. The CDR3 extends over 12 amino acids. Germline V gives CDR1 GTSNPN, CDR2 SVGIG (reference sequence). The CDR3 loop is CASRTVLYEQYF. The CDR3 region has the DNA TGTGCCTCTAGGACGGTCCTCTACGAGCAGTACTTC. The variable domain in full, completed from reference TRBV30 and TRBJ2-7, reads SQTIHQWPATLVQPVGSPLSLECTVEGTSNPNLYWYRQAAGRGLQLLFYSVGIGQISSEVPQNLSASRPQDRQFILSSKKLLLSDSGFYLCASRTVLYEQYFGPGTRLTVT.

The V and J genes are TRBV19 and TRBJ2-7; D call uncertain. This CDR3 has 14 residues. V was trimmed by 3 bases and J by 1 base, leaving 10 bases between them. CDR1 is LNHDA and CDR2 is SQIVND in the germline V gene (reference sequence). The CDR3 nucleotides are TGTGCCAGTAGTATCGTCGCCGGATCCTACGAGCAGTACTTC. It codes for CASSIVAGSYEQYF.

V and J are TRBV5-1 and TRBJ1-2; D uncertain. V lost 5 bases and J 0 bases, leaving 11 bases between the germline ends. The germline V gene encodes CDR1 SGHRS and CDR2 YFSETQ. This CDR3 is built from 14 residues. The CDR3 DNA reads TGCGCCAGCAGTATTGGCCAGACTAACTATGGCTACACCTTC. It specifies CASSIGQTNYGYTF.

There are a few counts of this clone. This sequence joins TRBV10-1 and TRBJ2-7; D remains ambiguous. There are 13 residues in the CDR3. Germline CDR1 reads WNHNN; CDR2 reads SYGVQD (reference sequence). The V gene lost 2 bases and the J gene lost 1 base, with 6 bases spanning the gap. CDR3 DNA sequence: TGCGCCAGCAGTGAGAAGTTATCCTACGAGCAGTACTTC. Amino acid sequence: CASSEKLSYEQYF.

Details on this clone: At one of its ends the junction is not consistent with the germline gene, which may arise from a read error. The rearrangement joins TRBV29-1 to TRBJ2-5; the D is unclear. The germline V gene has CDR1 SQVTM and CDR2 ANQGSEA. CDR3 length: 12 amino acids. The CDR3 protein is CSVEKGDETRYF. CDR3 DNA sequence: TGCAGCGTTGAGAAGGGTGATGAGACCCGGTACTTC.

The chain combines TRBV11-2 with TRBJ2-7; 8 positions match TRBD1. The CDR3 is made up of 15 amino acids. V shed 8 bases, J shed 6 bases, and the junction held 15 bases outside the gene matches. Germline loops: CDR1 SGHAT, CDR2 FQNNGV. The CDR3 DNA sequence: TGTGCCAGCGCTGGGGGGCAGGGGGCTCGTCGCGAGCAGTACTTC. Amino acids: CASAGGQGARREQYF. Full variable domain (outside the CDR3, taken from reference TRBV11-2 and TRBJ2-7): EAGVAQSPRYKIIEKRQSVAFWCNPISGHATLYWYQQILGQGPKLLIQFQNNGVVDDSQLPKDRFSAERLKGVDSTLKIQPAKLEDSAVYLCASAGGQGARREQYFGPGTRLTVT.

The V gene is TRBV15, the J gene TRBJ2-5; 10 positions match TRBD2. J was trimmed by 4 bases and V by 4 bases; bases with no gene match: 6. This CDR3 is 15 amino acids long. Per the germline V gene, CDR1 is LNHNV and CDR2 is YYDKDF (reference sequence). The CDR3 here is CATSTGGTSAETQYF. The CDR3 bases are TGTGCCACCAGCACCGGGGGGACTAGCGCAGAGACCCAGTACTTC.

This chain connects TRBV5-6 to TRBJ1-1; D perhaps matches TRBD1 (6 bases). CDR1 and CDR2 (germline): SGHDT, YYEEEE. CDR3 length: 13 residues. V was pared by 1 base and J by 10 bases, with 14 bases between. The CDR3 region is CASSLRSGGGAFF. The CDR3 nucleotides read TGTGCCAGCAGCTTGAGGTCTGGAGGGGGAGCTTTCTTT.

This chain joins TRBV6-5 and TRBJ1-2; D unclear. The CDR3 is made up of 14 amino acids. Germline V lookup: CDR1 MNHEY, CDR2 SVGAGI. Trimming shortened V by 6 bases and J by 10 bases, and 21 bases separated the two germline ends. CDR3 residues: CASRTGPISLVYTF. Here the CDR3 DNA reads TGTGCCAGCAGAACCGGGCCAATCTCCCTAGTCTACACCTTC.

This clone occurred once. At one boundary the junction diverges from the germline segment, which might be a read error. The CDR3 DNA follows: TGCGCCAGCAGGGGAGGGAACATTGAAGCTTTCTTT. Translated, it gives CASRGGNIEAFF. This rearrangement joins TRBV5-1 to TRBJ1-1; no definite D call. The CDR3 is made up of 12 amino acids. The germline CDR1 and CDR2 sequences are SGHRS and YFSETQ.

This chain links TRBV19 with TRBJ2-2; D assignment may be TRBD1 or TRBD2 (5 bases each). This CDR3 is built from 15 residues. V was shortened by 7 bases and J by 3 bases, with 15 bases between the two germline ends. Germline CDR1 reads LNHDA; CDR2 reads SQIVND (reference sequence). CDR3 region: CASTNRDGDTGELFF. The CDR3 bases are TGTGCCAGTACCAATCGGGACGGGGACACCGGGGAGCTGTTTTTT.

The chain couples TRBV7-9 to TRBJ2-5; a possible D gene is TRBD1 (6 bases). CDR3 length equals 14 residues. Germline V gene sequence: CDR1 SEHNR, CDR2 FQNEAQ (reference sequence). The V end lost 5 bases, the J end lost 0 bases, and 10 bases lay between the germline ends. CDR3 DNA sequence: TGTGCCAGCAGCCCCGGACAGTACCAAGAGACCCAGTACTTC. As protein: CASSPGQYQETQYF.

The V call is TRBV15, the J call TRBJ2-7, with D possibly matching TRBD1 (6 bases). The CDR3 runs to 15 residues. V lost 9 bases, J lost 4 bases, and 22 bases lay in between. Germline V gene sequence: CDR1 LNHNV, CDR2 YYDKDF (reference sequence). CDR3 residues: CATQGGVGLSYEQYF. CDR3 sequence (DNA): TGTGCCACACAGGGTGGGGTAGGCCTTTCATACGAGCAGTACTTC. The entire variable domain, with the rest obtained from reference TRBV15 and TRBJ2-7, is as follows: DAMVIQNPRYQVTQFGKPVTLSCSQTLNHNVMYWYQQKSSQAPKLLFHYYDKDFNNEADTPDNFQSRRPNTSFCFLDIRSPGLGDTAMYLCATQGGVGLSYEQYFGPGTRLTVT.

J is TRBJ1-2 and V is TRBV20-1; D is ambiguous. V gave up 5 bases and J gave up 6 bases, with 7 bases separating them. Germline values: CDR1 DFQATT, CDR2 SNEGSKA (reference sequence). The CDR3 length is 10 residues. The CDR3 here is CSAPGNGYTF. CDR3 DNA: TGCAGTGCTCCGGGGAATGGCTACACCTTC.

This chain uses TRBV5-5 with TRBJ1-6; no definite D call. Trimming took 4 bases from V and 9 from J, leaving 14 bases between them. Germline V gene data show CDR1 as SGHKS and CDR2 as YYEKEE (reference sequence). The CDR3 consists of 14 residues. As DNA, the CDR3 is TGTGCCAGCAGCAGCCGGGATGCTCCTTCACCCCTCCACTTT. Translation gives CASSSRDAPSPLHF.

The rearrangement uses TRBV6-5 and TRBJ2-2; no definite D call. This CDR3 has 15 amino acids. Trimming removed 0 bases at V and 6 bases at J, with 11 bases between. CDR1 is MNHEY and CDR2 is SVGAGI in the germline V gene. CDR3 protein: CASSYSPGSPGELFF. CDR3 sequence (DNA): TGTGCCAGCAGTTACTCCCCAGGTAGCCCCGGGGAGCTGTTTTTT.

CDR3 region: CASSEGPVVYNGHEQFF. The CDR3 DNA reads TGTGCCAGCAGTGAAGGGCCAGTCGTTTACAATGGTCATGAGCAGTTCTTC. The chain has TRBV6-1 and TRBJ2-1; D is ambiguous. Germline CDR1 MNHNS, CDR2 SASEGT. Trimming took 1 base from V and 8 from J, leaving 21 bases between them. CDR3 length: 17 residues.

The chain is built from TRBV28 and TRBJ1-5; D not resolved. Trimming removed 0 bases from V and 1 base from J, with 10 bases in between. There are 16 residues in the CDR3. Germline V gene sequence: CDR1 MDHEN, CDR2 SYDVKM. DNA for the CDR3: TGTGCCAGCAGTTTATGGGTGACGAGGAGCAATCAGCCCCAGCATTTT. Amino acids: CASSLWVTRSNQPQHF.

The chain couples TRBV5-1 to TRBJ2-2, with D perhaps matching TRBD1 (5 bases). The CDR3 totals 17 residues. CDR1 is SGHRS and CDR2 is YFSETQ in the germline V gene. Trimming took 0 bases from V and 3 from J, leaving 15 bases between them. CDR3 residues: CASSLVPERGYTGELFF. The CDR3 DNA sequence: TGCGCCAGCAGCTTGGTCCCCGAAAGGGGCTACACCGGGGAGCTGTTTTTT.